This is a list of T cell receptor beta chains from one sample in a study of T cell repertoires in cytomegalovirus infection. From the reads, TCRdb called clonotypes with MiXCR, one entry per CDR3 protein. Here the sample spans about a million distinct CDR3 sequences, roughly 31% being singletons. Their specific antigens are unknown. This specimen consisted of cultured CD8+ T cells from PBMCs, obtained from culture after CMV antigen stimulation. All receptors derive from a human donor in good health (CMV status not recorded). Some clones in this sample may be carry-over from other donors' samples. Each CDR3 is given with its conserved first and last residue. Fields, in order: CDR3 protein, CDR3 DNA, J gene, D gene, V gene, clone size, CDR3 length. The D gene is left open where the match is weak. Some rows have no size entry. The others give once, few or many, or a class for an expanded clone.

CATSPGANEQFF	TGTGCCACCAGCCCGGGGGCCAATGAGCAGTTCTTC	TRBJ2-1	NA	TRBV15	few	12
CASRILAGGYNEQFF	TGTGCCAGCAGGATACTAGCGGGGGGATACAATGAGCAGTTCTTC	TRBJ2-1	TRBD2	TRBV6-5	few	15
CASSLPRGPHTDTQYF	TGTGCCAGCAGCCTCCCCCGGGGGCCCCACACAGATACGCAGTATTTT	TRBJ2-3	NA	TRBV11-3	few	16
CASSLMGTPSSNQPQHF	TGTGCCAGCAGCTTAATGGGGACCCCTTCGAGCAATCAGCCCCAGCATTTT	TRBJ1-5	NA	TRBV7-8	few	17
CASSLTALGETQYF	TGTGCCAGCAGCTTAACCGCCCTGGGGGAGACCCAGTACTTC	TRBJ2-5	NA	TRBV7-9	NA	14
CASSYQQGGNGYTF	TGTGCCAGCAGTTACCAACAGGGGGGGAATGGCTACACCTTC	TRBJ1-2	TRBD1	TRBV6-6	few	14
CATSMHGNQPQHF	TGTGCCACCAGTATGCACGGCAATCAGCCCCAGCATTTT	TRBJ1-5	NA	TRBV15	NA	13
CASSQDQGSNSPLHF	TGCGCCAGCAGCCAAGATCAGGGCTCTAATTCACCCCTCCACTTT	TRBJ1-6	NA	TRBV4-1	NA	15
CASSFSLTVLSTDTQYF	TGTGCCAGCAGTTTCTCCCTAACCGTTCTTAGCACAGATACGCAGTATTTT	TRBJ2-3	NA	TRBV12-3/TRBV12-4	NA	17
CSARDPANYGYTF	TGCAGTGCTAGAGATCCAGCTAACTATGGCTACACCTTC	TRBJ1-2	NA	TRBV20-1	few	13
CASRNSVGGRGEQFF	TGTGCCAGCAGGAACTCCGTTGGAGGGCGGGGTGAGCAGTTCTTC	TRBJ2-1	NA	TRBV2	many	15
CASSQTGPRYGYTF	TGTGCCAGCAGTCAAACAGGACCACGCTATGGCTACACCTTC	TRBJ1-2	NA	TRBV12-3/TRBV12-4	many	14
CASSQRAGRETQYF	TGTGCCAGCAGCCAAAGGGCGGGGCGCGAGACCCAGTACTTC	TRBJ2-5	NA	TRBV28	NA	14
CASSFLTGGEGYTF	TGTGCCAGCAGCTTCTTGACAGGGGGCGAAGGCTACACCTTC	TRBJ1-2	TRBD1	TRBV5-5	NA	14
CASSDNREPQHF	TGTGCCAGCAGTGATAACAGGGAGCCCCAGCATTTT	TRBJ1-5	NA	TRBV2	NA	12
CASSSSGGSNTDTQYF	TGCGCCAGCAGTTCTAGCGGGGGGTCCAACACAGATACGCAGTATTTT	TRBJ2-3	TRBD2	TRBV4-1	NA	16
CASSLGTGAVNEQFF	TGTGCCAGCAGCCTTGGGACAGGGGCGGTGAATGAGCAGTTCTTC	TRBJ2-1	TRBD1	TRBV5-4	NA	15
CASSPRPSDRGNSYNEQFF	TGTGCCAGTAGTCCACGCCCCTCGGACAGGGGGAACTCCTACAATGAGCAGTTCTTC	TRBJ2-1	TRBD1	TRBV19	NA	19
CASSLTSGGGETQYF	TGTGCCAGCAGCTTGACTAGCGGGGGTGGGGAGACCCAGTACTTC	TRBJ2-5	TRBD2	TRBV7-9	many	15
CASSDPGGGRYNEQFF	TGTGCCAGCAGCGACCCAGGAGGGGGTAGATACAATGAGCAGTTCTTC	TRBJ2-1	NA	TRBV7-9	NA	16
CASSYTEVTEAFF	TGTGCCAGCAGTTACACGGAGGTCACTGAAGCTTTCTTT	TRBJ1-1	NA	TRBV6-5	NA	13
CAHDGRFAAQYF	TGTGCCCATGATGGGCGGTTTGCGGCGCAGTATTTT	TRBJ2-3	NA	TRBV7-9	NA	12
CASSQDGGSRTQYF	TGCGCCAGCAGCCAAGATGGAGGGTCACGAACCCAGTACTTC	TRBJ2-5	NA	TRBV4-1	few	14
CASGLTQGIYSNQPQHF	TGTGCCAGCGGCTTGACTCAGGGTATCTATAGCAATCAGCCCCAGCATTTT	TRBJ1-5	NA	TRBV6-2/TRBV6-3	few	17
CASSLAYPSNQPQHF	TGTGCCAGCAGCTTGGCCTATCCTAGCAATCAGCCCCAGCATTTT	TRBJ1-5	NA	TRBV5-5	NA	15
CATSGKLGPGGNEQFF	TGTGCCACCAGTGGTAAGCTGGGGCCGGGAGGGAATGAGCAGTTCTTC	TRBJ2-1	TRBD2	TRBV24-1	NA	16
CASSIRGYGNQPQHF	TGTGCCAGCAGTATCCGAGGATATGGCAATCAGCCCCAGCATTTT	TRBJ1-5	NA	TRBV27	few	15
CASSPVVGSSYNSPLHF	TGTGCCAGCAGTCCTGTTGTGGGGAGCTCCTATAATTCACCCCTCCACTTT	TRBJ1-6	NA	TRBV6-2/TRBV6-3	few	17
CSVTTFPGGSGEKLFF	TGCAGCGTTACTACATTTCCGGGAGGCAGTGGTGAAAAACTGTTTTTT	TRBJ1-4	NA	TRBV29-1	NA	16
CASSLFGGVSYNEQFF	TGTGCCAGCAGTTTGTTCGGGGGGGTCTCCTACAATGAGCAGTTCTTC	TRBJ2-1	TRBD2	TRBV12-3/TRBV12-4	NA	16
CATSRDRSDTQYF	TGTGCCACCAGCAGAGATCGTTCAGATACGCAGTATTTT	TRBJ2-3	NA	TRBV15	few	13
CASSQGTGSQEQYF	TGTGCCAGCAGTCAAGGGACAGGGAGTCAGGAGCAGTACTTC	TRBJ2-7	TRBD1	TRBV6-2/TRBV6-3	NA	14
CASSPTPQTETQYF	TGTGCCAGCAGCCCGACCCCCCAGACGGAGACCCAGTACTTC	TRBJ2-5	NA	TRBV7-9	NA	14
CASSSPQNLFWDTDTQYF	TGTGCCAGCAGTTCCCCCCAAAACCTATTTTGGGACACAGATACGCAGTATTTT	TRBJ2-3	NA	TRBV6-6	NA	18
CSARDGDYLGNEQFF	TGCAGTGCTAGAGATGGGGACTACCTCGGCAATGAGCAGTTCTTC	TRBJ2-1	TRBD2	TRBV20-1	NA	15
CASSTGTGAVVTEAFF	TGTGCCAGCAGCACCGGGACAGGGGCCGTGGTTACTGAAGCTTTCTTT	TRBJ1-1	TRBD1	TRBV7-9	NA	16
CASPGRTGKANYGYTF	TGTGCCAGCCCTGGTCGAACAGGGAAAGCTAACTATGGCTACACCTTC	TRBJ1-2	NA	TRBV2	few	16
CASSSRGAGDQETQYF	TGTGCCAGCAGCTCCCGAGGGGCGGGGGACCAAGAGACCCAGTACTTC	TRBJ2-5	TRBD2	TRBV7-8	NA	16
CASSIPMVGAGLLYEQYF	TGTGCCAGCAGTATACCGATGGTTGGGGCAGGCCTACTCTACGAGCAGTACTTC	TRBJ2-7	NA	TRBV6-5	many	18
CASSLAQGTAGELFF	TGTGCCAGCAGCTTAGCCCAAGGGACGGCCGGGGAGCTGTTTTTT	TRBJ2-2	NA	TRBV7-9	few	15
CALTPAGEYGYTF	TGTGCCTTGACGCCAGCAGGGGAGTATGGCTACACCTTC	TRBJ1-2	NA	TRBV12-3/TRBV12-4	NA	13
CASGGRINEKLFF	TGTGCCAGCGGGGGACGGATAAATGAAAAACTGTTTTTT	TRBJ1-4	NA	TRBV7-2	many	13
CASSLFSGGAPYNEQFF	TGTGCTAGCAGCTTGTTTAGCGGGGGGGCTCCATACAATGAGCAGTTCTTC	TRBJ2-1	TRBD2	TRBV7-6	few	17
CAISESEHARENEQFF	TGTGCCATCAGTGAGTCAGAACACGCGAGGGAAAATGAGCAGTTCTTC	TRBJ2-1	NA	TRBV10-3	NA	16
CASSLVSGMAFF	TGTGCCAGCAGCTTAGTATCAGGGATGGCTTTCTTT	TRBJ1-1	NA	TRBV7-4	NA	12
CASGFVGGENTEAFF	TGTGCTAGTGGTTTTGTAGGGGGGGAAAACACTGAAGCTTTCTTT	TRBJ1-1	NA	TRBV12-5	many	15
CASEAGVRETQYF	TGTGCCAGCGAGGCGGGGGTCCGGGAGACCCAGTACTTC	TRBJ2-5	TRBD2	TRBV6-6	once	13
CSARRDSGANVLTF	TGCAGTGCTCGCCGAGACTCTGGGGCCAACGTCCTGACTTTC	TRBJ2-6	NA	TRBV20-1	NA	14